The present T cell receptor beta chain was sequenced within a study of OX40 agonist ivuxolimab in advanced cancers. Study-level background: Patients assigned to dose escalation were diagnosed with hepatocellular carcinoma, melanoma, renal cell or head and neck cancer.

Profiling relied on immunoSEQ multiplex PCR, and the TCRdb table lists in-frame clones only, not all of them. The sample includes 20,000 to 25,000 clones, about 80% of them seen just once. This clone appeared once. Its target is not known. Study outcomes and limitations: Dosing at 0.1 to 3.0 mg/kg was accompanied by clonal expansion of CD4+ and CD8+ blood T cells by week 6. People who partly responded at 0.1-3.0 mg/kg had some of the least clonal expansion seen.

Blood got drawn at baseline, again on cycle 4 day 1, and then on cycle 7 day 1. The receptor was derived from an adult with an advanced solid tumor such as melanoma, head and neck, liver or kidney cancer. The sample here was CD4+ or CD8+ T cells sorted from blood, taken in a trial of the OX40 agonist ivuxolimab.

This CDR3 is CASSPTGDDYNEQFF. As DNA, the CDR3 is TGCGCCAGCAGCCCGACAGGGGACGACTACAATGAGCAGTTCTTC. The chain combines TRBV5-1 with TRBJ2-1; 8 nucleotides match TRBD1. Germline V gene data show CDR1 as SGHRS and CDR2 as YFSETQ. CDR3 size: 15 residues. Trimming removed 4 bases from V and 3 bases from J; junction bases left unmatched: 6.